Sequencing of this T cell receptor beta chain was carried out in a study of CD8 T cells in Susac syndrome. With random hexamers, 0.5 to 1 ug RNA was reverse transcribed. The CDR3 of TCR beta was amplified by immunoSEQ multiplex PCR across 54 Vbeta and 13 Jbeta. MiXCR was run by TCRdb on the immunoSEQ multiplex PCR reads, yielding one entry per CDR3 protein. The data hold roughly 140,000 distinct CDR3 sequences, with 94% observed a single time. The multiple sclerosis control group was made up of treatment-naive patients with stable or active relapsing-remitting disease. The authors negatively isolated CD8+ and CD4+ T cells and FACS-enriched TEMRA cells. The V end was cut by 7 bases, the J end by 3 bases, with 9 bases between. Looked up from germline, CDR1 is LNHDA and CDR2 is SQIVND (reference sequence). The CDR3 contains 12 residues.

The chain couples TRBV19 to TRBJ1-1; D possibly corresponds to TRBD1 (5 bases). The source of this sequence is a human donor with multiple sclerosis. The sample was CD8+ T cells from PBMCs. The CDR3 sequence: CASNQGYTEAFF. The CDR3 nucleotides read TGTGCCAGTAATCAGGGTTACACTGAAGCTTTCTTT.